Below, 24 T cell receptor beta chains from the same sample are listed, as sequenced in a study of tumor-infiltrating lymphocytes in primary liver carcinoma. The template, approximately 500 ng total RNA, yielded TCR beta cDNA made with a constant-region primer. Investigators got TCR beta libraries out of three nested multiplex PCR rounds, done with slightly modified ARM-PCR. A C-beta reverse primer and TRBV1-TRBV30 forward primers served in each of the first two PCR rounds, at approximately 10 cycles apiece. TCRdb reprocessed the multiplex PCR reads via MiXCR and lists one record per CDR3 protein. The data contain over 95,000 distinct CDR3 sequences, 55% to 70% of them singletons. It was from about 21-30 mg of unsorted bulk tissue that RNA and DNA were co-extracted. Sequencing input: liver tumor tissue from sampling region 5. The subset denotes: tumor region T5, tumor centre. The receptors here all came from a woman aged 55-69 years with primary liver carcinoma and hepatitis B virus infection.

Concerning this clonotype: A read error may produce the germline difference seen at one junction end. The chain joins TRBV29-1 to TRBJ1-1; D is unclear. The CDR3 has 10 amino acids. Germline V gene sequence: CDR1 SQVTM, CDR2 ANQGSEA. CDR3: CSGLNIEAFF. CDR3 DNA: TGCAGTGGATTGAACATTGAAGCTTTCTTT.

Of note for this clonotype: At one end the junction does not follow the germline gene, possibly because of a read error. The chain recombines TRBV11-2 with TRBJ2-3; 7 bases are a match to TRBD2. This CDR3 has 15 amino acids. Germline CDR1 and CDR2: SGHAT and FQNNGV. The CDR3 is CASSPGLAVPDTQYF. The CDR3 nucleotides are TGTGCCAGCAGCCCTGGCCTAGCGGTCCCAGATACGCAATATTTT.

The V call is TRBV20-1, the J call TRBJ1-5; D is possibly TRBD1 (5 bases). V was clipped by 0 bases and J by 4 bases, with 10 bases between them. Germline CDR1 and CDR2: DFQATT and SNEGSKA (reference sequence). The CDR3 loop spans 14 amino acids. As DNA, the CDR3 is TGCAGTGCTAGAGATACGACAGAAAATCAGCCCCAGCATTTT. It encodes CSARDTTENQPQHF.

Notes on this clonotype: This may come from a read error, since a much larger clone is one base off. The chain is built from TRBV28 and TRBJ1-2, with D unclear. CDR1 and CDR2 from the germline V gene are MDHEN and SYDVKM. The CDR3 spans 13 residues. CDR3 DNA: TGTGCCAGCAGTTCTCCTCAAGACTATGGCTACAGCTTC. Its translation is CASSSPQDYGYSF.

The CDR3 reads CATSDGELTSYEQYF. Written as DNA, the CDR3 is TGTGCCACCAGTGATGGAGAGTTAACCTCCTACGAGCAGTACTTC. The rearrangement joins TRBV24-1 to TRBJ2-7; no clear D. The length of the CDR3 is 15 residues. Trimming removed 3 bases from V and 0 bases from J, with 11 bases in between. Looked up from germline, CDR1 is KGHDR and CDR2 is SFDVKD.

Points on this clonotype: This may be a read error, as it is one base from a much larger clone. This chain links TRBV6-2 or TRBV6-3 with TRBJ2-1; D is ambiguous. This CDR3 has 12 amino acids. Looked up from germline, CDR1 is MNHEY and CDR2 is SVGEGT. CDR3 protein: CASKDGYNEQSF. The CDR3 DNA reads as TGTGCCAGCAAGGACGGTTACAATGAGCAGTCCTTC.

The CDR3 sequence is CASSLPENHEQYF. The CDR3 DNA is TGTGCCAGCAGTTTACCGGAAAACCACGAGCAGTACTTC. The V and J genes are TRBV11-1 and TRBJ2-7, with unresolved D. The CDR3 has 13 amino acids. Trimming pared 6 bases from V and 5 bases from J, leaving 14 bases between. The germline V gene encodes CDR1 SGHAT and CDR2 FQDESV (reference sequence).

As concerns this clonotype: Sequence at one end of the junction differs from germline and may be a read error. The chain is built from TRBV4-2 and TRBJ2-2; TRBD2 aligns across 11 bases. The CDR3 runs to 17 residues. CDR1 and CDR2 (germline): LGHNA, YNFKEQ. The CDR3 loop is CTSRPQGLAVNTGELFF. For the CDR3, the DNA is TGTACCAGCAGACCCCAGGGACTAGCGGTGAACACCGGGGAGCTGTTTTTT.

On this clonotype: This may come from a read error, since a much larger clone is one base off. This rearrangement joins TRBV5-1 to TRBJ2-5; 9 nucleotides match TRBD2. The germline V gene encodes CDR1 SGHRS and CDR2 YFSETQ. CDR3 length equals 15 residues. The CDR3, as DNA: TGCGCCAACAGCCCAGGCCACCTAGCGGGGGAGACCCAGTACTTC. This translates into CANSPGHLAGETQYF.

As concerns this clonotype: The junction differs from germline at one of its ends, possibly a read error. V gene TRBV10-3 combines with J gene TRBJ1-4; D gene uncertain. From germline, CDR1 is ENHRY and CDR2 SYGVKD. CDR3 length: 13 amino acids. CDR3 loop: CAISESLPYELFF. DNA for the CDR3: TGTGCCATCAGTGAGTCATTACCGTATGAACTATTTTTT.

This clonotype was seen repeatedly, ten times or more. CDR3 sequence (DNA): TGTGCCTGGAGTTATCTTACTAGCGGGAGGCGCGATACGCAGTATTTT. It specifies CAWSYLTSGRRDTQYF. This chain uses TRBV30 with TRBJ2-3, with 12 bases matching TRBD2. The CDR3 totals 16 residues. V lost 2 bases and J lost 6; bases outside the gene matches: 9. Germline assignment: CDR1 GTSNPN and CDR2 SVGIG (reference sequence). Variable domain in full (rest from reference TRBV30 and TRBJ2-3): SQTIHQWPATLVQPVGSPLSLECTVEGTSNPNLYWYRQAAGRGLQLLFYSVGIGQISSEVPQNLSASRPQDRQFILSSKKLLLSDSGFYLCAWSYLTSGRRDTQYFGPGTRLTVL.

The J gene is TRBJ2-3, the V gene TRBV6-1; no clear D. The CDR3 length is 15 residues. V was cut by 7 bases and J by 0 bases, with 14 bases left in between. Germline CDR1 and CDR2: MNHNS and SASEGT. The CDR3 region is CASNISVSSTDTQYF. CDR3 bases: TGTGCCAGCAATATAAGCGTATCAAGCACAGATACGCAGTATTTT.

The chain links TRBV11-2 to TRBJ2-3; D remains ambiguous. The V end was cut by 11 bases, the J end by 3 bases, with 18 bases between. The CDR3 totals 14 residues. Germline loops: CDR1 SGHAT, CDR2 FQNNGV. The CDR3 DNA reads TGTGCCGGGTGCTTAGATCGAGAGACAGATACGCAGTATTTT. It encodes CAGCLDRETDTQYF.

The V call is TRBV11-2, the J call TRBJ2-2, with a tentative D call TRBD2 (5 bases). There are 13 residues in the CDR3. Germline CDR1 SGHAT, CDR2 FQNNGV. V was pared by 6 bases and J by 7 bases, with 12 bases between. The CDR3 is CASSRERVGELFF. The CDR3 DNA is TGTGCCAGCAGTCGAGAGAGGGTCGGGGAGCTGTTTTTT.

This clonotype was found many times. The chain is built from TRBV29-1 and TRBJ2-1; no clear D gene. V lost 4 bases and J lost 4, with 5 bases in between. The V gene's germline CDR1 is SQVTM and CDR2 ANQGSEA. The CDR3 covers 11 residues. The CDR3 spells CSVARYNEQFF. CDR3 bases: TGCAGCGTTGCCAGGTACAATGAGCAGTTCTTC.

A note on this clonotype: One junction end does not reproduce the germline sequence, and a read error may be involved. This chain joins TRBV10-3 and TRBJ2-1; 12 nucleotides line up with TRBD2. The CDR3 has 15 residues. Germline loops: CDR1 ENHRY, CDR2 SYGVKD. CDR3 loop: CAICELAGGRYEQFF. CDR3 DNA: TGTGCCATCTGTGAACTAGCGGGAGGAAGGTATGAGCAGTTCTTC.

The chain combines TRBV7-3 with TRBJ2-3; a possible D gene is TRBD1 (6 bases). The germline V and J ends were trimmed by 4 bases and 2 bases, with 10 bases remaining between them. CDR3 length equals 14 residues. Germline CDR1 is SGHTA and CDR2 is FQGTGA. This chain's CDR3 is CASSSRTVTDTQYF. CDR3 DNA: TGTGCCAGCAGCTCCCGGACAGTCACAGATACGCAGTATTTT.

This clonotype appeared many times. A junction boundary mismatches the germline segment, possibly from a read error. This chain links TRBV25-1 with TRBJ2-5; either TRBD1 or TRBD2 may fit D (5 bases each). The CDR3 has 11 amino acids. Germline V gene lookup returns CDR1 MGHDK and CDR2 SYGVNS. The CDR3 protein is CARSGRRTGAF. The DNA for the CDR3 is TGTGCCAGGAGTGGCCGGCGGACTGGGGCCTTC. Combining the CDR3 with reference TRBV25-1 and TRBJ2-5 gives the whole variable domain EADIYQTPRYLVIGTGKKITLECSQTMGHDKMYWYQQDPGMELHLIHYSYGVNSTEKGDLSSESTVSRIRTEHFPLTLESARPSHTSQYLCARSGRRTGAFGPGTRLLVL.

With respect to this clonotype: At one of its ends the junction is not consistent with the germline gene, which may arise from a read error. The chain carries TRBV5-6 and TRBJ2-5; D may be TRBD2 (6 bases). The CDR3 runs to 15 residues. The germline CDR1 and CDR2 sequences are SGHDT and YYEEEE. In nucleotides, the CDR3 is TGTGCCAGCAGCTTCAACCACGGGAGACGGGAGACTCAGTACTTC. Amino acids: CASSFNHGRRETQYF. Full variable domain (outside the CDR3, taken from reference TRBV5-6 and TRBJ2-5): DAGVTQSPTHLIKTRGQQVTLRCSPKSGHDTVSWYQQALGQGPQFIFQYYEEEERQRGNFPDRFSGHQFPNYSSELNVNALLLGDSALYLCASSFNHGRRETQYFGPGTRLLVL.

For this clonotype: The junction departs from the called germline gene at one end, perhaps through a read error. This rearrangement joins TRBV11-2 to TRBJ2-1, with 9 bases fitting TRBD1. This CDR3 spans 17 amino acids. Germline V CDR1 and CDR2: SGHAT, FQNNGV. The CDR3 loop is CTSGLTHGQGYSGEQFF. CDR3 bases: TGTACCAGCGGCTTAACCCACGGACAGGGGTACAGTGGTGAGCAGTTCTTC.

This clonotype has a count of ten or more. The gene calls are TRBV5-6 and TRBJ2-3; D unclear. CDR1 and CDR2 from the germline V gene are SGHDT and YYEEEE. The CDR3 contains 15 residues. V lost 4 bases and J 10 bases, leaving 22 bases between the germline ends. This chain's CDR3 is CASSLTPLGWGSQYF. The CDR3 DNA follows: TGTGCCAGCAGCCTGACTCCGCTAGGATGGGGATCGCAGTATTTT.

This clonotype was found once. Sequence at one end of the junction differs from germline and may be a read error. The chain employs TRBV12-5 and TRBJ2-3; D possibly matches TRBD1 or TRBD2 (6 bases each). CDR3 length equals 13 residues. Germline CDR1 reads LGHNT; CDR2 reads FRNRAP. In nucleotides, the CDR3 is TGTGTTAGTGGCCAAGGGGGGAAGTATACGCAGTTTTTT. It yields the protein CVSGQGGKYTQFF.

Comments on this clonotype: The conserved phenylalanine or tryptophan is not found at the CDR3 terminus, so this likely reflects a read error. The chain carries TRBV6-1 and TRBJ2-7; tentatively, D is TRBD1 or TRBD2 (5 bases each). CDR3 length equals 14 residues. The germline V gene encodes CDR1 MNHNS and CDR2 SASEGT. In DNA, the CDR3 is TGCGCCAGCAGTGAAGATTTCGAGGGGTACGAGCAGTACTTA. Encoded protein: CASSEDFEGYEQYL.

Regarding this clonotype: A much larger clone is a single base away; this may be a read error. This chain uses TRBV2 with TRBJ1-5; 8 positions match TRBD1. The CDR3 contains 15 residues. Germline V CDR1 and CDR2: SNHLY, FYNNEI. DNA of the CDR3: TGTGCCTGCAGTCCTCAGGGGGCTGGCAATCAGCCCCAGCATTTT. This gives the protein CACSPQGAGNQPQHF. The variable domain in full, completed from reference TRBV2 and TRBJ1-5, reads EPEVTQTPSHQVTQMGQEVILRCVPISNHLYFYWYRQILGQKVEFLVSFYNNEISEKSEIFDDQFSVERPDGSNFTLKIRSTKLEDSAMYFCACSPQGAGNQPQHFGDGTRLSIL.